This T cell receptor (beta chain) was profiled in a study of CD8 T cells in ankylosing spondylitis. Regarding the study as a whole: One TCR beta motif, made up of 7 or 8 highly homologous variants, appeared characteristic of ankylosing spondylitis blood. Researchers report that disease-linked clones proved CD8+ and relatively rare in peripheral blood. The clones that were linked to disease were reported to be significantly enriched in matched synovial fluid samples from ankylosing spondylitis patients.

Looked up from germline, CDR1 is SGHRS and CDR2 is YFSETQ. This CDR3 has 11 residues. The V end was cut by 3 bases, the J end by 6 bases, with 7 bases between. This clonotype was seen repeatedly, ten times or more. The antigen remains unidentified. Molecular-barcoded quantitative 5'-RACE produced these TCR beta libraries. TCRdb analysed the 5' RACE reads with MiXCR anew, one entry per CDR3 protein. The data show under 250,000 distinct CDR3 sequences, about 10% seen once. This clonotype was sampled from a male donor with ankylosing spondylitis or in good health (not recorded which). Input material: blood, either unsorted or a sorted T cell fraction (not recorded which). The V gene is TRBV5-1, the J gene TRBJ2-7; no clear D gene. The CDR3 DNA follows: TGCGCCAGCAGCTCCGGACGCGAGCAGTACTTC. Translated: CASSSGREQYF.